This T cell receptor beta chain was captured in a study of blood T cells in healthy people across ages (dated by TCRdb to 2015 to 2017). For the study in its entirety: In model experiments, template switching captured roughly one uniquely barcoded TCR beta cDNA molecule for every two T cells. Age-related changes in TCR beta repertoire diversity were measured in the study by deep sequencing normalized with unique cDNA molecular identifiers. Donors were grouped into four age groups: young (average approximately 15 years), middle-aged (roughly 37), aged (about 59) and long-lived (over 80). To avoid experimental bias, donors of different ages were spread randomly across the sequencing lanes. For two donors (one aged 18 to 29 and one aged 80 or older), the study analyzed two additional independent replicas of 1 million unique cDNA reads from the same blood draw. The research as a whole found: Since profiling was done on bulk unsorted PBMCs, naive and antigen-experienced compartments could not be conclusively compared. As age increased, observed TCR beta diversity per million T cells dropped in a roughly linear way, and a significant reduction was already evident by age 40. Estimates of total diversity based on one million sequenced T cells were considered lower bounds and underestimates. Compared with the aged group, the long-lived group had more naive CD4+ T cells, fewer expanded clones and increased TCR diversity, suggesting age selection. A strong correlation was found between observed TCR beta diversity and the percentage of naive T cells measured by flow cytometry. The CMV infection status of donors was not known, potentially confounding age-related changes in expanded clonotypes.

The donors were roughly 40 Caucasian individuals from Russia, aged roughly 6 to 100 years, who were systemically healthy. Each donor gave around 9.5 milliliters of peripheral blood, collected into EDTA-treated Vacutainer tubes. Ficoll-Paque density-gradient centrifugation was used to isolate PBMCs, with at least 7 million per sample. Total RNA, at least 6 micrograms per sample, was extracted from PBMCs with Trizol reagent. Naive CD45RAhigh/CD27high T cell percentages were measured by flow cytometry on a PBMC aliquot from every donor. Concerning this clonotype itself: Its antigen is unknown. No base quality information exists; no much larger clone differs at one position.

The library was prepared using 5' RACE. These reads were obtained on an Illumina HiSeq 2500. The second PCR ran for roughly 7 to 12 cycles and used a J-beta primer mix along with a sample-barcoded 5' primer. A unique molecular identifier was introduced onto each TCR beta cDNA molecule by a template-switch 5' adaptor carrying 12 random nucleotides. Each sample yielded at least 3 million CDR3-containing paired-end reads. First-strand cDNA synthesis was performed from all RNA using the Mint cDNA synthesis kit, with priming by a TRBC-specific oligonucleotide. Following uracil-DNA glycosylase treatment, all cDNA underwent a first 18-cycle PCR with the universal primers M1SS and BC2_uni_R. The source study handled its data this way. For normalization, 1 million high-quality reads, each with a distinct molecular identifier, were randomly selected from each sample. Reads sharing molecular identifiers were discarded rather than binned into consensus sequences. CDR3 identification, clonotype clustering and error correction used MiTCR with a Q25 quality threshold and the strictest error-elimination algorithm. A nonparametric unseen species model with Euler transformation was used to estimate lower-bound total TCR beta diversity. Using fastp trimming at Q25 and MiXCR clonotype assembly, TCRdb reanalyzed the public sequencing data and kept in-frame beta chains. Here each entry gathers all rows of one CDR3 protein and keeps the most common genes and DNA. TCRdb's processing, not the authors' own work, is the source of the V and J calls. In all, the sample holds about 830,000 distinct CDR3 sequences, and roughly 60% of those were seen once. The top ten hold about 30% of the sample.

The sequence was collected from a man younger than 40 in good health. The sample consisted of blood.

The CDR3 protein sequence reads: CASSLRSVRETQYF. The DNA reads as follows: TGCGCCAGCAGCTTACGGAGTGTGCGGGAGACCCAGTACTTC. Rearrangement joined TRBV5-1 to TRBJ2-5; the D gene lacks a confident call. Trimming at the junction amounts to 2 bases on V and 5 bases on J, and the germline ends lie 13 bases apart. Measured from the cysteine to the phenylalanine, the CDR3 is 14 residues long. CDR3 DNA is the only sequence kept; it has 42 bases, read in frame from the first base. CDR1 and CDR2 are read off the germline V gene as SGHRS and YFSETQ.